The 14 T cell receptor beta chains below come from one sample, sequenced in a study of brain metastases from non-small cell lung cancer. The protocol was immunoSEQ multiplex PCR, while the TCRdb copy is restricted to in-frame clones and leaves out a portion. Seen here are about 1,400 clones, over 75% observed once, and the top ten hold more than 15%. Specimen: tissue from a brain metastasis. The receptors stem from a donor at least 40 years old with non-small cell lung cancer.

V gene TRBV7-9 combines with J gene TRBJ1-1; 8 bases map to TRBD1. CDR1 is SEHNR, CDR2 FQNEAQ, per germline (reference sequence). V lost 7 bases to trimming and J lost 1 base; unmatched junction nucleotides: 5. The CDR3 has 14 amino acids. In DNA, the CDR3 is TGTGCCAGCACCCCGGACAGGGAGAACACTGAAGCTTTCTTT. As protein: CASTPDRENTEAFF.

This chain uses TRBV7-9 with TRBJ2-5; the match to TRBD2 covers 7 bases. The CDR3 extends over 15 amino acids. Trimming at V came to 3 bases and at J to 6 bases, leaving 10 bases not matched to a gene. Germline V lookup: CDR1 SEHNR, CDR2 FQNEAQ (reference sequence). The CDR3 loop is CASSFPLASGQTQYF. CDR3 bases: TGTGCCAGCAGCTTCCCTCTAGCTAGCGGACAGACCCAGTACTTC.

The V call is TRBV3-1 (or the pseudogene TRBV3-2), the J call TRBJ1-2; D remains ambiguous. CDR1 is LGHDT and CDR2 is YNNKEL in the germline V gene (reference sequence). Trimming pared 5 bases from V and 6 bases from J, leaving 13 bases between. This CDR3 comprises 13 residues. In nucleotides, the CDR3 is TGTGCCAGCAGCTCGACGGGTTGGAATGGCTACACCTTC. Protein sequence: CASSSTGWNGYTF.

This clone was seen once. The gene calls are TRBV9 and TRBJ2-7; 10 bases are a match to TRBD1. CDR3 length equals 15 residues. J lost 1 base, V lost 1 base, and 2 bases had no gene match. In germline, CDR1 is SGDLS, CDR2 YYNGEE. The CDR3 DNA reads TGTGCCAGCAGCGTAATGGGACAGGGGTCCTACGAGCAGTACTTC. It yields the protein CASSVMGQGSYEQYF.

V and J are TRBV9 and TRBJ2-1; 10 positions match TRBD1. The germline V gene encodes CDR1 SGDLS and CDR2 YYNGEE. The ends lost 3 bases at V and 7 bases at J; junction bases unmatched: 4. The CDR3 has 14 amino acids. The CDR3 is CASSAGTGVNEQFF. In DNA, the CDR3 is TGTGCCAGCAGCGCCGGGACAGGGGTAAATGAGCAGTTCTTC.

The V and J genes are TRBV3-1 (or the pseudogene TRBV3-2) and TRBJ2-5, with TRBD1 identical over 10 bases. J lost 4 bases, V lost 2 bases, and 10 bases had no gene match. Germline values: CDR1 LGHDT, CDR2 YNNKEL (reference sequence). The CDR3 is made up of 17 amino acids. This chain's CDR3 is CASSQMTGTGETETQYF. The CDR3 DNA reads as TGTGCCAGCAGCCAAATGACCGGGACAGGGGAGACAGAGACCCAGTACTTC.

The V and J genes are TRBV28 and TRBJ2-5, with D unclear. The CDR3 length is 14 residues. From germline, CDR1 is MDHEN and CDR2 SYDVKM. V was trimmed by 1 base and J by 3 bases, leaving 9 bases between them. This CDR3 reads CASSLLSEKETQYF. CDR3 bases: TGTGCCAGCAGTTTATTATCAGAAAAAGAGACCCAGTACTTC. The full variable domain, its missing parts supplied by reference TRBV28 and TRBJ2-5, is DVKVTQSSRYLVKRTGEKVFLECVQDMDHENMFWYRQDPGLGLRLIYFSYDVKMKEKGDIPEGYSVSREKKERFSLILESASTNQTSMYLCASSLLSEKETQYFGPGTRLLVL.

This chain uses TRBV7-6 with TRBJ2-3, with 8 bases that match TRBD2. CDR1 is SGHVS, CDR2 FNYEAQ, per germline. The CDR3 spans 13 residues. V trimming: 9 bases; J trimming: 0 bases; junction bases outside the gene matches: 2. The CDR3 loop is CASSGISTDTQYF. CDR3 bases: TGTGCCAGTAGCGGGATAAGCACAGATACGCAGTATTTT.

V and J are TRBV2 and TRBJ2-1, with 10 bases matching TRBD2. The CDR3 contains 17 residues. Germline V gene sequence: CDR1 SNHLY, CDR2 FYNNEI. V gave up 6 bases and J gave up 0 bases; unmatched junction bases: 8. CDR3 loop: CASRLLAGPGSYNEQFF. In DNA, the CDR3 is TGTGCCAGCAGGCTACTAGCGGGACCGGGCTCCTACAATGAGCAGTTCTTC.

CDR3 in DNA: TGTGCCAGCAGATGGGGTTCAACTAATGAAAAACTGTTTTTT. It translates to CASRWGSTNEKLFF. V gene TRBV2 combines with J gene TRBJ1-4; D remains ambiguous. The CDR3 runs to 14 residues. V lost 6 bases and J 0 bases, leaving 8 bases between the germline ends. Germline V gene data show CDR1 as SNHLY and CDR2 as FYNNEI.

The chain is built from TRBV7-3 and TRBJ2-3; D is uncertain. Deletions cut 1 base from V and 7 bases from J, with 12 bases between. From germline, CDR1 is SGHTA and CDR2 FQGTGA. CDR3 length: 14 residues. The CDR3 DNA is TGTGCCAGCAGCTTAAAAGCAGGACCCTATACGCAGTATTTT. This encodes CASSLKAGPYTQYF.

This rearrangement joins TRBV2 to TRBJ2-7, with 14 bases aligning to TRBD2. V lost 8 bases, J lost 4 bases, and 10 bases stayed unmatched. The CDR3 covers 16 residues. Germline V gene lookup returns CDR1 SNHLY and CDR2 FYNNEI. In DNA, the CDR3 is TGTGCCAGCCTTGACGGGACTAGCGGGAGTTCTTACGAGCAGTACTTC. Translation: CASLDGTSGSSYEQYF. Full variable domain (outside the CDR3, taken from reference TRBV2 and TRBJ2-7): EPEVTQTPSHQVTQMGQEVILRCVPISNHLYFYWYRQILGQKVEFLVSFYNNEISEKSEIFDDQFSVERPDGSNFTLKIRSTKLEDSAMYFCASLDGTSGSSYEQYFGPGTRLTVT.

Comments on this clone: Sequence at one end of the junction differs from germline and may be a read error. The chain joins TRBV7-3 to TRBJ2-5, with D tentatively TRBD1 (6 bases). TRBJ2-7 matches the DNA end more closely, so the J call is doubtful. Germline CDR1 SGHTA, CDR2 FQGTGA. The CDR3 length is 14 residues. The CDR3 is CASSPGRGSSEQYF. The CDR3 coding sequence is TGTGCCAGCAGCCCTGGCAGGGGATCCTCCGAGCAGTACTTC.

This rearrangement joins TRBV6-2 or TRBV6-3 to TRBJ2-7, with 15 bases that match TRBD2. CDR1 is MNHEY, CDR2 SVGEGT, per germline. This CDR3 region has 16 residues. V shed 6 bases and J 4 bases; nucleotides not matched to a gene: 7. Written as DNA, the CDR3 is TGTGCCAGCAGCCCCGGACTAGCGGGAGGGCTGTACGAGCAGTACTTC. Amino acids: CASSPGLAGGLYEQYF.